This T cell receptor (beta chain) was found in a study of blood T cell repertoires in COVID-19. The V gene lost 1 base and the J gene lost 9 bases, with 13 bases spanning the gap. Germline V lookup: CDR1 SGHNT, CDR2 YENEEA. This CDR3 is built from 14 residues. Study processing details: Counts of nucleated cells, estimated from reference gene primer amplification, were obtained. The data were produced by immunoSEQ multiplex PCR, yet TCRdb's version contains in-frame clones alone and is incomplete. From that table come the V and J calls and clone size; the DNA was used to work out D and trimming. Of about 250,000 clones in the sample, around four fifths were seen once.

This receptor was identified in a middle-aged man with active or convalescent COVID-19. This chain joins TRBV11-3 and TRBJ1-5; D not certain. The specimen was peripheral blood. The CDR3 sequence is CASSLGYRGRPQHF. The CDR3 coding sequence is TGTGCCAGCAGCTTAGGTTACCGGGGTCGGCCCCAGCATTTT.